The 15 T cell receptor beta chains reported below all come from one sample, sequenced in a study of blood T cell repertoires in COVID-19. The repertoire was sequenced with immunoSEQ multiplex PCR; TCRdb's copy has only in-frame clones and lacks some. Of approximately 270,000 clones in the sample, approximately 90% were seen once. Sample: PBMCs or T cells enriched from blood (not recorded which). These receptors were obtained from a middle-aged man who had been exposed to COVID-19.

V usage is TRBV12-3 or TRBV12-4 and J usage is TRBJ2-7, with D unclear. The length of the CDR3 is 12 residues. V was trimmed by 5 bases and J by 3 bases, leaving 8 bases between them. The CDR3 protein is CASSGPGYEQYF. The CDR3 coding sequence is TGTGCCAGCAGTGGCCCAGGCTACGAGCAGTACTTC.

The chain links TRBV19 to TRBJ1-5; TRBD1 matches at 8 bases. The CDR3 is made up of 19 amino acids. CDR1 is LNHDA and CDR2 is SQIVND in the germline V gene (reference sequence). J lost 2 bases, V lost 5 bases, and 17 bases had no gene match. CDR3 sequence (DNA): TGTGCCAGTAGTCTATGGGGGACAGGAACTGATGTGCGCAATCAGCCCCAGCATTTT. As protein: CASSLWGTGTDVRNQPQHF.

V and J are TRBV5-1 and TRBJ1-1; a weak D match, TRBD1 (6 bases). V was clipped by 7 bases and J by 4 bases, with 11 bases between them. The CDR3 loop spans 12 amino acids. CDR1 and CDR2 (germline): SGHRS, YFSETQ. The CDR3 sequence: CASGQGGTEAFF. The CDR3, as DNA: TGCGCCAGCGGCCAAGGGGGCACTGAAGCTTTCTTT.

The gene calls are TRBV5-4 and TRBJ1-3; no clear D gene. Trimming removed 4 bases from V and 0 bases from J, with 20 bases in between. CDR3 size: 18 residues. The germline CDR1 and CDR2 sequences are SGHNT and YYREEE (reference sequence). CDR3 sequence: CASSREKDGAISGNTIYF. CDR3 nucleotide sequence: TGTGCCAGCAGCCGAGAAAAAGACGGAGCCATCTCTGGAAACACCATATATTTT.

This chain connects TRBV27 to TRBJ2-2; 10 nucleotides match TRBD1. The germline V gene has CDR1 MNHEY and CDR2 SMNVEV (reference sequence). Losses at the gene ends were 5 bases for V and 3 bases for J; bases not matched to a gene: 9. The CDR3 is made up of 17 amino acids. For the CDR3, the DNA is TGTGCCAGCAGTGCCATTTGGACAGGGGGTTACACCGGGGAGCTGTTTTTT. Translated, it gives CASSAIWTGGYTGELFF.

This chain joins TRBV28 and TRBJ2-1; 13 bases match TRBD2. V shed 6 bases and J 10 bases; nucleotides not matched to a gene: 9. Germline V lookup: CDR1 MDHEN, CDR2 SYDVKM. This CDR3 region has 15 residues. The CDR3 spells CASSPRTSGRGEQFF. The CDR3 region has the DNA TGTGCCAGCAGCCCCCGGACTAGCGGGAGAGGGGAGCAGTTCTTC. Combining the CDR3 with reference TRBV28 and TRBJ2-1 gives the whole variable domain DVKVTQSSRYLVKRTGEKVFLECVQDMDHENMFWYRQDPGLGLRLIYFSYDVKMKEKGDIPEGYSVSREKKERFSLILESASTNQTSMYLCASSPRTSGRGEQFFGPGTRLTVL.

CDR3 DNA sequence: TGTGCCAGCAGGGCAACCCAAAATTCGAACACTGAAGCTTTCTTT. It yields the protein CASRATQNSNTEAFF. The chain is built from TRBV5-4 and TRBJ1-1; D not resolved. The CDR3 totals 15 residues. The germline gives CDR1 SGHNT, CDR2 YYREEE (reference sequence). The germline V and J ends were trimmed by 5 bases and 1 base, with 15 bases remaining between them.

V and J are TRBV2 and TRBJ1-2, with a weak D call TRBD1 (6 bases). Germline loops: CDR1 SNHLY, CDR2 FYNNEI. Trimming removed 6 bases at V and 4 bases at J, with 15 bases between. The CDR3 length is 14 residues. The DNA for the CDR3 is TGTGCCAGCAGATTCACGGGACAACTCTATGGCTACACCTTC. This codes for CASRFTGQLYGYTF.

The chain combines TRBV24-1 with TRBJ2-1; 14 bases line up with TRBD2. This CDR3 has 19 residues. Trimming removed 3 bases from V and 0 bases from J; junction bases left unmatched: 6. Germline V lookup: CDR1 KGHDR, CDR2 SFDVKD. CDR3 sequence reads: CATSDRRTSGRSSYNEQFF. The CDR3 nucleotides read TGTGCCACCAGTGATCGCCGGACTAGCGGGAGGAGCTCCTACAATGAGCAGTTCTTC.

CDR3 sequence (DNA): TGTGCCAGTATGGGCCGGGACAGGTGGAATCAGCCCCAGCATTTT. Translation: CASMGRDRWNQPQHF. V and J are TRBV19 and TRBJ1-5, with TRBD1 matching 8 bases. V trimming: 7 bases; J trimming: 4 bases; junction bases outside the gene matches: 9. The germline gives CDR1 LNHDA, CDR2 SQIVND (reference sequence). The CDR3 is 15 amino acids.

This CDR3 reads CASSDSTGGIYGYTF. The CDR3 DNA reads as TGTGCCAGCAGTGACTCGACAGGGGGCATCTATGGCTACACCTTC. The rearrangement joins TRBV6-4 to TRBJ1-2; 10 bases align to TRBD1. The ends lost 0 bases at V and 4 bases at J; junction bases unmatched: 2. This CDR3 region has 15 residues. The germline gives CDR1 MRHNA, CDR2 SNTAGT.

This clone occurred once. V and J are TRBV6-5 and TRBJ2-5, with a possible D match to TRBD1 (6 bases). Per germline, CDR1 MNHEY and CDR2 SVGAGI. This CDR3 region has 14 residues. V was cut by 6 bases and J by 5 bases, with 16 bases left in between. The CDR3: CASSPTGSWETQYF. The CDR3, as DNA: TGTGCCAGCAGCCCGACAGGTTCATGGGAGACCCAGTACTTC.

V is TRBV7-9 and J is TRBJ2-3; 10 bases are shared with TRBD2. The J segment lost 4 bases and the V segment lost 4 bases, leaving 2 bases of the junction unmatched. Germline CDR1 and CDR2: SEHNR and FQNEAQ (reference sequence). The CDR3 runs 14 residues. CDR3 loop: CASSSTSGPDTQYF. CDR3 nucleotide sequence: TGTGCCAGCAGCTCGACTAGCGGGCCAGATACGCAGTATTTT.

The rearrangement links TRBV12-5 to TRBJ1-1, with a tentative D call TRBD1 (5 bases). Germline lookup yields CDR1 LGHNT and CDR2 FRNRAP. The CDR3 is 16 residues long. Trimming removed 0 bases at V and 5 bases at J, with 16 bases between. The DNA for the CDR3 is TGTGCTAGTGGTTTGGTACTTCGTCGGGGGTATACTGAAGCTTTCTTT. This translates into CASGLVLRRGYTEAFF.

The chain recombines TRBV11-2 with TRBJ2-1; the match to TRBD1 covers 10 bases. The V gene's germline CDR1 is SGHAT and CDR2 FQNNGV. The CDR3 loop spans 16 amino acids. Trimming removed 5 bases from V and 0 bases from J; junction bases left unmatched: 4. The CDR3 here is CASSDRGRGSYNEQFF. DNA for the CDR3: TGTGCCAGCAGCGACAGGGGGCGAGGCTCCTACAATGAGCAGTTCTTC.